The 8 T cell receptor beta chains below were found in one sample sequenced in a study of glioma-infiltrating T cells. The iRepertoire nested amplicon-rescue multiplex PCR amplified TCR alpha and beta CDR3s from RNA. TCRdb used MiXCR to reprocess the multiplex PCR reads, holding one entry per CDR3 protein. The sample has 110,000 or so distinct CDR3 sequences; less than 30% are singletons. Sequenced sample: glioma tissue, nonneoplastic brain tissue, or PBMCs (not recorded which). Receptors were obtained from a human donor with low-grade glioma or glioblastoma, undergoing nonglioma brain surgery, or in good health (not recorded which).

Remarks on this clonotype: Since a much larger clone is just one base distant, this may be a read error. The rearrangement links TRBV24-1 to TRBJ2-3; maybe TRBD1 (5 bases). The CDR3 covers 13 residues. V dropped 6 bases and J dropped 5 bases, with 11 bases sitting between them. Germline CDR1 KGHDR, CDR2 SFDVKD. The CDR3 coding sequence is TGTGCCACCAGTTGCAGGGAAGGAGATACGCAGTATTTT. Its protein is CATSCREGDTQYF.

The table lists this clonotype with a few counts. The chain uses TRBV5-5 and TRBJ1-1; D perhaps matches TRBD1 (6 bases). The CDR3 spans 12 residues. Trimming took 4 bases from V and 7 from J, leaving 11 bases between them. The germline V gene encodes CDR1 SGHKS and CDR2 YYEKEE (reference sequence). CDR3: CASSLRTVEAFF. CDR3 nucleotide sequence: TGTGCCAGCAGCCTCCGGACAGTTGAAGCTTTCTTT.

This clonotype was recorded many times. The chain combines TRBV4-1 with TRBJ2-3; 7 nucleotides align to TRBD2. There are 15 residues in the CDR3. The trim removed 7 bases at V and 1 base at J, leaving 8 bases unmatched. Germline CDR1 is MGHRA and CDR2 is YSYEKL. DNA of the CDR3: TGCGCCAGCAACGGGAACAGCGGGGGCACAGATACGCAGTATTTT. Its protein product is CASNGNSGGTDTQYF.

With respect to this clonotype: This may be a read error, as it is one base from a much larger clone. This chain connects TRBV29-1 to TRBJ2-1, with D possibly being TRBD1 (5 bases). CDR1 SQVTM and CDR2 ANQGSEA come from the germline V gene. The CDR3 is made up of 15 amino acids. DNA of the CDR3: TGCAGCGTTGAAAAGTGGATAGGGGATTACAATGAGAAGTTCTTC. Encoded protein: CSVEKWIGDYNEKFF.

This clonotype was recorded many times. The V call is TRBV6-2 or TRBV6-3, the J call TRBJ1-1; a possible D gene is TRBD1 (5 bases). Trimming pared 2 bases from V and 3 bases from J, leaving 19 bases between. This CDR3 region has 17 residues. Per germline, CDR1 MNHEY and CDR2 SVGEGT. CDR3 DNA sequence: TGTGCCAGCAGTTACCGTCAGGGCAGGCGTTTGGACACTGAAGCTTTCTTT. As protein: CASSYRQGRRLDTEAFF.

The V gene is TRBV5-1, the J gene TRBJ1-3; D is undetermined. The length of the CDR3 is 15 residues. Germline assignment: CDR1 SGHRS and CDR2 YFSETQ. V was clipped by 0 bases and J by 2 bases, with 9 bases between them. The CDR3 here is CASSLAGITGNTIYF. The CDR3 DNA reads TGCGCCAGCAGCTTGGCCGGGATAACTGGAAACACCATATATTTT.

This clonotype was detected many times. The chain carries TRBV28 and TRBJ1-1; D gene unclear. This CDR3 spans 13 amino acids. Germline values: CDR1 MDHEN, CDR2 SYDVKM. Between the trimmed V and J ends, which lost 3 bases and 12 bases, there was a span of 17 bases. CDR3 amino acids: CASSFEAASRTFF. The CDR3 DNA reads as TGTGCCAGCAGTTTTGAGGCAGCGTCTAGGACTTTCTTT.

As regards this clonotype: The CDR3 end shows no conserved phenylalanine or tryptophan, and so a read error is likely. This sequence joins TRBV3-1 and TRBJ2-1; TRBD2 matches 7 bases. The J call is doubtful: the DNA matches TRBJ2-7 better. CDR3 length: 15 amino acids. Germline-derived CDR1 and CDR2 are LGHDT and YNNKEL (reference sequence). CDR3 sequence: CASSKNPSGSYEQYL. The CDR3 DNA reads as TGTGCCAGCAGCAAAAACCCTAGCGGCTCCTACGAGCAGTACCTC.